These 14 T cell receptor beta chains originate from one sample sequenced in a study of T-cell reconstitution after alpha-beta-depleted transplantation in children. Preparation of the TCRbeta library was carried out with unique molecular identifiers. TCRdb re-analysed the PCR reads in MiXCR, keeping a single row per CDR3 protein. The table records roughly 100,000 distinct CDR3 sequences, roughly 7.2% of them present only once. Sequencing was performed on PBMCs, taken before TCRalphabeta/CD19-depleted stem cell transplant. The source is a boy younger than 10 with acute lymphoblastic leukemia, due to receive a stem cell transplant.

This clonotype was picked up many times. The gene calls are TRBV28 and TRBJ2-7, with 9 bases aligning to TRBD2. The V gene end was trimmed by 10 bases and the J gene end by 6 bases; junction bases not matched to a gene: 13. The CDR3 totals 14 residues. Germline lookup yields CDR1 MDHEN and CDR2 SYDVKM. In DNA, the CDR3 is TGTGCCACCCATCCTTGGCGGGGGGGCCTCGAGCAGTACTTC. Protein: CATHPWRGGLEQYF. The whole variable domain, filled in from reference TRBV28 and TRBJ2-7, reads DVKVTQSSRYLVKRTGEKVFLECVQDMDHENMFWYRQDPGLGLRLIYFSYDVKMKEKGDIPEGYSVSREKKERFSLILESASTNQTSMYLCATHPWRGGLEQYFGPGTRLTVT.

This clonotype has more than one count but fewer than ten. V is TRBV7-8 and J is TRBJ2-3, with 9 nucleotides matching TRBD2. V was pared by 5 bases and J by 2 bases, with 14 bases of the junction left unmatched. This CDR3 has 18 amino acids. The germline V gene encodes CDR1 SGHVS and CDR2 FQNEAQ. The CDR3 region is CASSHVRERGDFTDTQYF. CDR3 DNA sequence: TGTGCCAGCAGCCACGTAAGGGAGCGGGGGGACTTCACAGATACGCAGTATTTT. Drawing the rest from reference TRBV7-8 and TRBJ2-3, the complete variable domain is GAGVSQSPRYKVAKRGQDVALRCDPISGHVSLFWYQQALGQGPEFLTYFQNEAQLDKSGLPSDRFFAERPEGSVSTLKIQRTQQEDSAVYLCASSHVRERGDFTDTQYFGPGTRLTVL.

The chain has TRBV5-6 and TRBJ2-7; 11 bases align to TRBD1. V dropped 5 bases and J dropped 3; count of bases not matched to a gene: 4. The germline V gene has CDR1 SGHDT and CDR2 YYEEEE. The CDR3 is made up of 14 amino acids. CDR3 bases: TGTGCCAGCAGTCAGGACAGGGGGCACTACGAGCAGTACTTC. It translates to CASSQDRGHYEQYF.

As DNA, the CDR3 is TGTGCCAGCAGTGCAAGGGGGCTTGAGCAGTTCTTC. This encodes CASSARGLEQFF. The V and J genes are TRBV25-1 and TRBJ2-1, with TRBD1 identical over 7 bases. Germline-derived CDR1 and CDR2 are MGHDK and SYGVNS. V gave up 4 bases and J gave up 9 bases; unmatched junction bases: 3. The CDR3 covers 12 residues.

This clonotype was seen a few times. V gene TRBV5-5 combines with J gene TRBJ2-3; TRBD2 is a possible D gene (6 bases). Germline V gives CDR1 SGHKS, CDR2 YYEKEE (reference sequence). The CDR3 has 13 residues. V lost 3 bases and J lost 6, with 11 bases in between. CDR3 region: CASSSLASDTQYF. The CDR3 nucleotides read TGTGCCAGCAGCTCCCTAGCGAGTGATACGCAGTATTTT.

This chain connects TRBV20-1 to TRBJ2-5; D not certain. CDR1 DFQATT and CDR2 SNEGSKA come from the germline V gene (reference sequence). The CDR3 is 17 residues long. V lost 2 bases to trimming and J lost 2 bases, with 21 bases between them. The CDR3 region is CSARFWTPGRRQETQYF. The DNA for the CDR3 is TGCAGTGCTAGATTTTGGACCCCCGGAAGGAGACAAGAGACCCAGTACTTC.

Comments on this clonotype: With a much larger clone just one base away, this may be a read error. The chain employs TRBV6-5 and TRBJ2-3; D may match TRBD1 or TRBD2 (5 bases each). Trimming removed 0 bases at V and 11 bases at J, with 12 bases between. Germline loops: CDR1 MNHEY, CDR2 SVGAGI. This CDR3 region has 13 residues. The CDR3 here is CASSYSSGRQQYF. CDR3 in DNA: TGTGCCAGCAGTTACTCTTCAGGGAGACAGCAGTATTTT.

This clonotype occurred a few times. CDR3 region: CASSPHTNTGELFF. In DNA form, the CDR3 reads TGTGCCAGCAGCCCTCATACGAACACCGGGGAGCTGTTTTTT. J is TRBJ2-2 and V is TRBV9; D is ambiguous. CDR3 length: 14 amino acids. Germline CDR1 and CDR2: SGDLS and YYNGEE. V was pared by 4 bases and J by 0 bases, with 7 bases between.

This clonotype was seen at least ten times. For the CDR3, the DNA is TGTGCCACCAGTGAAGGTAGCGGGGTTACTTCCTACGAGCAGTACTTC. Translated: CATSEGSGVTSYEQYF. The chain couples TRBV24-1 to TRBJ2-7; 8 bases agree with TRBD2. CDR1 is KGHDR, CDR2 SFDVKD, per germline. The length of the CDR3 is 16 residues. V trimming: 4 bases; J trimming: 1 base; junction bases outside the gene matches: 8.

The chain uses TRBV4-1 and TRBJ1-1; D is unclear. The V gene's germline CDR1 is MGHRA and CDR2 YSYEKL. The CDR3 totals 15 residues. Trimming removed 2 bases from V and 2 bases from J, with 12 bases in between. Written as DNA, the CDR3 is TGCGCCAGCAGCCAAAGGGCCCTGACTAACACTGAAGCTTTCTTT. Amino acid sequence: CASSQRALTNTEAFF.

This sequence joins TRBV11-2 and TRBJ2-3, with a weak D call TRBD1 (6 bases). The CDR3 consists of 14 residues. The germline V gene has CDR1 SGHAT and CDR2 FQNNGV. V was clipped by 11 bases and J by 5 bases, with 20 bases between them. CDR3 DNA sequence: TGTGCCTCCTGCTCCGCTGGGGGCGTAGATACGCAGTATTTT. Translated, it gives CASCSAGGVDTQYF.

This clonotype was picked up many times. This chain links TRBV5-1 with TRBJ1-2; D may be TRBD1 (5 bases). The length of the CDR3 is 13 residues. Germline V gives CDR1 SGHRS, CDR2 YFSETQ. Trimming stripped 3 bases from V and 2 bases from J, with 8 bases between. CDR3 residues: CASSYDSNYGYTF. The CDR3 DNA sequence: TGCGCCAGCAGCTACGACAGCAACTATGGCTACACCTTC.

The chain has TRBV9 and TRBJ2-2, with D tentatively TRBD1 (5 bases). The V end lost 4 bases, the J end lost 4 bases, and 14 bases lay between the germline ends. Per germline, CDR1 SGDLS and CDR2 YYNGEE. The CDR3 runs to 15 residues. The CDR3 loop is CASSPEGHPTGELFF. CDR3 sequence (DNA): TGTGCCAGCAGCCCCGAAGGACATCCCACCGGGGAGCTGTTTTTT.

Ten or more counts support this clonotype. The chain has TRBV7-2 and TRBJ2-5, with D tentatively TRBD2 (7 bases). The CDR3 runs 15 residues. Trimming removed 5 bases from V and 1 base from J, with 14 bases in between. Germline V lookup: CDR1 SGHTA, CDR2 FQGNSA. The CDR3 nucleotides read TGTGCCAGCAGCCGAGCGGGGACACCCCAAGAGACCCAGTACTTC. Its protein is CASSRAGTPQETQYF.